The 5 T cell receptor beta chains in this list originate from one sample, sequenced in a study of blood T cell repertoires in COVID-19. Using immunoSEQ multiplex PCR, the repertoire was profiled, and TCRdb retains in-frame clones only, with some absent. The data show 190,000 or so clones, with over 70% seen just once and less than 3.5% held by the top ten. The sequenced material came from peripheral blood. The source of these receptors is a man aged 45-65 years with active or convalescent COVID-19.

The chain is built from TRBV5-8 and TRBJ2-5, with D perhaps TRBD1 (6 bases). Germline V gene sequence: CDR1 SGHTS, CDR2 YDEGEE. The CDR3 has 16 amino acids. The germline V and J ends were trimmed by 3 bases and 1 base, with 16 bases remaining between them. CDR3 DNA sequence: TGTGCCAGCAGCTCCGGGACACTCGACGTCCAAGAGACCCAGTACTTC. It translates to CASSSGTLDVQETQYF.

The chain is built from TRBV7-2 and TRBJ2-3, with 8 bases lining up with TRBD1. The CDR3 contains 17 residues. Trimming at V came to 2 bases and at J to 0 bases, leaving 7 bases not matched to a gene. Germline-derived CDR1 and CDR2 are SGHTA and FQGNSA. CDR3 nucleotides: TGTGCCAGCAGCTTAAAACTGAGGACAGGGAGCACAGATACGCAGTATTTT. Residues: CASSLKLRTGSTDTQYF.

The V gene is TRBV7-2, the J gene TRBJ1-4, with D possibly TRBD1 on 6 matching bases. The CDR3 sequence is 15 residues long. Between the trimmed V and J ends, which lost 6 bases and 0 bases, there was a span of 11 bases. Germline V gene lookup returns CDR1 SGHTA and CDR2 FQGNSA. This CDR3 reads CASSRQGSTNEKLFF. DNA for the CDR3: TGTGCCAGCAGTCGCCAGGGGTCAACTAATGAAAAACTGTTTTTT.

The chain is built from TRBV28 and TRBJ2-1; D unclear. Trimming stripped 2 bases from V and 0 bases from J, with 8 bases between. This CDR3 contains 15 residues. Germline CDR1 and CDR2: MDHEN and SYDVKM. Here the CDR3 DNA reads TGTGCCAGCAGTTTAAGTTCGAGCTCCTACAATGAGCAGTTCTTC. This gives the protein CASSLSSSSYNEQFF.

The V call is TRBV14, the J call TRBJ2-1, with D tentatively TRBD2 (5 bases). Trimming shortened V by 1 base and J by 0 bases, and 7 bases separated the two germline ends. In germline, CDR1 is SGHDN, CDR2 FVKESK. The length of the CDR3 is 15 residues. The CDR3 loop is CASSQGGLSYNEQFF. The CDR3 nucleotides read TGTGCCAGCAGCCAAGGCGGACTCTCCTACAATGAGCAGTTCTTC.